This T cell receptor beta chain comes out of a study of T cell responses to AZD1222 COVID-19 vaccine. Sequencing was performed with immunoSEQ multiplex PCR; in TCRdb, only in-frame clones are kept and a portion is missing. The sample gives about 120,000 clones, 92% of which show up once; about 14% is in the top ten. V shed 7 bases and J 3 bases; nucleotides not matched to a gene: 6. Germline CDR1 and CDR2: MNHEY and SMNVEV (reference sequence). The CDR3 loop spans 14 amino acids. This specimen consisted of peripheral blood, obtained on day 0 of AZD1222 vaccination. The sequence came from an adult in good health. The chain employs TRBV27 and TRBJ2-1, with 7 nucleotides matching TRBD2. In DNA form, the CDR3 reads TGTGCCAGCACCGGGATAGCGGGCTACAATGAGCAGTTCTTC. Translated, it gives CASTGIAGYNEQFF.